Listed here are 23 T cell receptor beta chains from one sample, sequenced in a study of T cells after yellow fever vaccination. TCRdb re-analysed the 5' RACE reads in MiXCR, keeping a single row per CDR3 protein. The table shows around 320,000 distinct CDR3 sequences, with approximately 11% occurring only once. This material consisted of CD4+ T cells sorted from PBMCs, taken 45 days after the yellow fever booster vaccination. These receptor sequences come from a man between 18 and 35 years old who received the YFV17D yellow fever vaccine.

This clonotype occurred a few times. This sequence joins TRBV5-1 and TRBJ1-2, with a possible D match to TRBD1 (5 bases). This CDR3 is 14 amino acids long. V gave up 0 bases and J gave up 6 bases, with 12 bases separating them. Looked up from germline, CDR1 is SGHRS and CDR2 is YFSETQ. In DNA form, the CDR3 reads TGCGCCAGCAGCTTGGAGGGGCCCTTGAATGGCTACACCTTC. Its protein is CASSLEGPLNGYTF.

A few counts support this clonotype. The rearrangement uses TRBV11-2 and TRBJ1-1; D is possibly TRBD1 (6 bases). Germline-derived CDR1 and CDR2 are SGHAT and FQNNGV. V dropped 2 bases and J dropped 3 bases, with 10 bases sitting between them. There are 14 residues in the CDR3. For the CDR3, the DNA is TGTGCCAGCAGCTTACACGGGGGGCACACTGAAGCTTTCTTT. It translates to CASSLHGGHTEAFF.

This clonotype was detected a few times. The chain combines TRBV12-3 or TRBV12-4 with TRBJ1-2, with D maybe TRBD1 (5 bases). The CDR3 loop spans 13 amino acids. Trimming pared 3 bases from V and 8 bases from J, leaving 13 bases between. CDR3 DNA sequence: TGTGCCAGCAGTTTGACGGGGGGATTGGGCTACACCTTC. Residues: CASSLTGGLGYTF.

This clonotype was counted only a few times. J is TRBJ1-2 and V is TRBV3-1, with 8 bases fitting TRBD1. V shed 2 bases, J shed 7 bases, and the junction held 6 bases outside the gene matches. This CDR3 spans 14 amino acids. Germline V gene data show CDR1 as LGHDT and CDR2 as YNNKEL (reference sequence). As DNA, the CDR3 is TGTGCCAGCAGCCAACTGACAGGGGCTCGTGGCTACACCTTC. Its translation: CASSQLTGARGYTF.

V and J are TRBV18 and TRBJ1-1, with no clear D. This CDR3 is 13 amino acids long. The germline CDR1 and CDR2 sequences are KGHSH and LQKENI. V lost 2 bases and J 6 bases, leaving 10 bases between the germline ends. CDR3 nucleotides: TGTGCCAGCTCACCAGCAGGAGGCCCTGAAGCTTTCTTT. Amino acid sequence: CASSPAGGPEAFF.

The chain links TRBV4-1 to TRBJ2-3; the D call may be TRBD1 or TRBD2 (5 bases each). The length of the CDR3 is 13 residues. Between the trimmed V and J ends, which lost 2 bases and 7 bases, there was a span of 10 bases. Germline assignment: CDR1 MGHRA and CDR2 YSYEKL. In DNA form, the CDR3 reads TGCGCCAGCAGCCAAACCGGGGCCTATACGCAGTATTTT. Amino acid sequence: CASSQTGAYTQYF.

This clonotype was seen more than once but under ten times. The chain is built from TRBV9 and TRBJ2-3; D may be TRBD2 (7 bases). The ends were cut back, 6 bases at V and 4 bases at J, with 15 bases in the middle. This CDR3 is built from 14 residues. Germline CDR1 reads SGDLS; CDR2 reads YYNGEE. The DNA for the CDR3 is TGTGCCAGCAAAGGGGGGGGCGGTTCAGATACGCAGTATTTT. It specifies CASKGGGGSDTQYF.

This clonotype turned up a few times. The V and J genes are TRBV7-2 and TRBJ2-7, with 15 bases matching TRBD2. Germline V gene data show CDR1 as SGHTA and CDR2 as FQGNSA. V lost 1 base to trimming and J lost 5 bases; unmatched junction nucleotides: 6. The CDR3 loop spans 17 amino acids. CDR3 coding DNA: TGTGCCAGCAGCTTAGTTGGACTAGCGGGGGGGCCCAACGAGCAGTACTTC. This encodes CASSLVGLAGGPNEQYF.

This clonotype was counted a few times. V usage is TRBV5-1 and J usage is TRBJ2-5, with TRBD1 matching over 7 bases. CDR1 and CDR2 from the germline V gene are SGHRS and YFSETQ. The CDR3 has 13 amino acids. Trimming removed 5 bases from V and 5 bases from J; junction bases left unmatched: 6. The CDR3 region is CASRTGVGETQYF. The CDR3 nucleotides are TGCGCCAGCAGAACAGGGGTAGGGGAGACCCAGTACTTC.

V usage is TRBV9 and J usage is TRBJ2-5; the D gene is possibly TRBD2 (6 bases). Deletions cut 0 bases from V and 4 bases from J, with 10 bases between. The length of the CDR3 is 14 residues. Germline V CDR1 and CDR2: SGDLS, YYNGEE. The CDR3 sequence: CASSVGRGGETQYF. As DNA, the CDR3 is TGTGCCAGCAGCGTAGGGAGGGGTGGAGAGACCCAGTACTTC.

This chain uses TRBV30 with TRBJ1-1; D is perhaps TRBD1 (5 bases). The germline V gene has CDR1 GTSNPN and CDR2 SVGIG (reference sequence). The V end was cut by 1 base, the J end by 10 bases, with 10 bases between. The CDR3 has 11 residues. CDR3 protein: CAWSGGGGAFF. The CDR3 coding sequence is TGTGCCTGGAGTGGGGGGGGAGGAGCTTTCTTT.

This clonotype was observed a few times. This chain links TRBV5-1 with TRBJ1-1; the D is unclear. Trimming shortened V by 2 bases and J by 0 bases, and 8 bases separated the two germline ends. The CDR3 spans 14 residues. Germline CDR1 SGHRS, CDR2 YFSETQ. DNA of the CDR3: TGCGCCAGCAGCTTCGGGCCGGTGAACACTGAAGCTTTCTTT. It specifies CASSFGPVNTEAFF.

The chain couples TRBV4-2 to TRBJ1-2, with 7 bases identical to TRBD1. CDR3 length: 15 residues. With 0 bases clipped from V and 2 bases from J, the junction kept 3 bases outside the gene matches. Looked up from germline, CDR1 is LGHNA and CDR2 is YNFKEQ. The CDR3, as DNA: TGTGCCAGCAGCCAAGATCTGGGACAGAACTATGGCTACACCTTC. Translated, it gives CASSQDLGQNYGYTF.

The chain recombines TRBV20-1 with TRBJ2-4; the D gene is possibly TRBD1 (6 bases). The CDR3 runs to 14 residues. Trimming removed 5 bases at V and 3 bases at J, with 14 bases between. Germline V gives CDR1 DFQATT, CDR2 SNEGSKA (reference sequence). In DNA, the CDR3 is TGCAGTGCTGAGTCAGACAGGCGCAAAAACATTCAGTACTTC. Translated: CSAESDRRKNIQYF.

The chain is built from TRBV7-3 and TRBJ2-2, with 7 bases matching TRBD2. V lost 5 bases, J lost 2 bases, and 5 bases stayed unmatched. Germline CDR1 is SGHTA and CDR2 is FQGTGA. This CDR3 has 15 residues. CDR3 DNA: TGTGCCAGCAGCCCGGGACTACCTAACACCGGGGAGCTGTTTTTT. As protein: CASSPGLPNTGELFF.

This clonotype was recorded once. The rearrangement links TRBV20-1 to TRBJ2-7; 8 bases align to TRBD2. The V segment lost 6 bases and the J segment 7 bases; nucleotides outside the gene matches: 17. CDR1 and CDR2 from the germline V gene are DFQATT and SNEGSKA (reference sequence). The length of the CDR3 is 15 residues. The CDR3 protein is CSAEKRTSWGFEQYV. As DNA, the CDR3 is TGCAGTGCAGAGAAAAGGACTAGCTGGGGATTTGAGCAGTACGTC.

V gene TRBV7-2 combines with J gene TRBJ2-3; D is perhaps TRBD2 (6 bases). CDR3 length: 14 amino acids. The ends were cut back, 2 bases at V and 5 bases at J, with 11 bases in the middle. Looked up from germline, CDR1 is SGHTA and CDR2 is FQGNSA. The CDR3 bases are TGTGCCAGCAGCTTATTAGGTAGCGGAGATACGCAGTATTTT. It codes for CASSLLGSGDTQYF. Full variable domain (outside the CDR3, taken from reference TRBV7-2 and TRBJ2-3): GAGVSQSPSNKVTEKGKDVELRCDPISGHTALYWYRQSLGQGLEFLIYFQGNSAPDKSGLPSDRFSAERTGGSVSTLTIQRTQQEDSAVYLCASSLLGSGDTQYFGPGTRLTVL.

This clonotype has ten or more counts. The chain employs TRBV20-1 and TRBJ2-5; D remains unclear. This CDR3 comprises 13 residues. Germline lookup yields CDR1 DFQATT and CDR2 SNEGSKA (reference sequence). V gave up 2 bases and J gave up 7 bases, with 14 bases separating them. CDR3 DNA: TGCAGTGCTAGACCGGGCCCTAGTGGGACCCAGTACTTC. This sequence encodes CSARPGPSGTQYF.

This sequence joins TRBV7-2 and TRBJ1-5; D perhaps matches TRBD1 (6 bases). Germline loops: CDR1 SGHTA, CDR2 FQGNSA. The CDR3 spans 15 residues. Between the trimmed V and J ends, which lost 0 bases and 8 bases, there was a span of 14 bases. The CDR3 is CASSLAQGTREPQHF. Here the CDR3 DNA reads TGTGCCAGCAGCTTAGCCCAGGGGACCAGGGAGCCCCAGCATTTT.

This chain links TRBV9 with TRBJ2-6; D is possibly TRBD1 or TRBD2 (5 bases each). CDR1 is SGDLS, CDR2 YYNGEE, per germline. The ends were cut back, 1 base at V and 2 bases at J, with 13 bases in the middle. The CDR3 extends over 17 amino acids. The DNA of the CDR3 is TGTGCCAGCAGCGTAACGGGGCCGATGGCTGGGGCCAACGTCCTGACTTTC. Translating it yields CASSVTGPMAGANVLTF.

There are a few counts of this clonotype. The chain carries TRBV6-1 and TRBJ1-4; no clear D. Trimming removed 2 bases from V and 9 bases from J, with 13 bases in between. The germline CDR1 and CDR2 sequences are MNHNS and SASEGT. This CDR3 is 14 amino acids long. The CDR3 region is CASSESRNWQKLFF. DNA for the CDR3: TGTGCCAGCAGTGAAAGTAGGAATTGGCAAAAACTGTTTTTT.

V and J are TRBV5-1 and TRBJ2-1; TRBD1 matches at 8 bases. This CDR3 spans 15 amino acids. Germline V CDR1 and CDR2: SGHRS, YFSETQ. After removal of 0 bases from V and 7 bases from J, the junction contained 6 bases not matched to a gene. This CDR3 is CASSLGRTGMNEQFF. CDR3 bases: TGCGCCAGCAGCTTGGGCCGGACAGGGATGAATGAGCAGTTCTTC.

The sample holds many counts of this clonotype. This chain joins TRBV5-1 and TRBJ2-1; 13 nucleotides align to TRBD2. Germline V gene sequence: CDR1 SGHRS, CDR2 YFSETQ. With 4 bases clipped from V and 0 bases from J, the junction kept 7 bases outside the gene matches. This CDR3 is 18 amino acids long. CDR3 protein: CASSTGTSGKSSYNEQFF. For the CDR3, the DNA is TGCGCCAGCAGCACCGGGACTAGCGGGAAGAGCTCCTACAATGAGCAGTTCTTC.